The 31 T cell receptor beta chains reported below all come from one sample, sequenced in a study of shared clonotypes between healthy human individuals. This table comes from immunoSEQ multiplex PCR, and its TCRdb copy is limited to in-frame clones, with some not included. This sample has 650,000 to 750,000 clones, with roughly 78% found just once. Material for sequencing was memory CD4+ T cells sorted from blood. The subset here: CD45RA-negative fraction. The source of these receptors is a woman aged 30 to 39 in good health.

The rearrangement joins TRBV9 to TRBJ2-3; D is uncertain. V was clipped by 0 bases and J by 0 bases, with 8 bases between them. The CDR3 loop spans 15 amino acids. Germline V gene lookup returns CDR1 SGDLS and CDR2 YYNGEE. The chain's CDR3 is CASSVDQFSTDTQYF. The DNA for the CDR3 is TGTGCCAGCAGCGTAGACCAGTTTAGCACAGATACGCAGTATTTT. The full variable domain, with the rest looked up from reference TRBV9 and TRBJ2-3, is DSGVTQTPKHLITATGQRVTLRCSPRSGDLSVYWYQQSLDQGLQFLIQYYNGEERAKGNILERFSAQQFPDLHSELNLSSLELGDSALYFCASSVDQFSTDTQYFGPGTRLTVL.

This chain joins TRBV4-2 and TRBJ1-5; 7 nucleotides align to TRBD1. Germline trimming cut 0 bases from V and 6 bases from J; bases unmatched to any gene: 8. Germline loops: CDR1 LGHNA, CDR2 YNFKEQ. This CDR3 is built from 16 residues. The CDR3 region is CASSQEGGGGGQPQHF. The CDR3 nucleotides read TGTGCCAGCAGCCAAGAAGGGGGAGGGGGCGGTCAGCCCCAGCATTTT.

J is TRBJ2-1 and V is TRBV7-2, with unresolved D. V gave up 5 bases and J gave up 7 bases, with 9 bases separating them. The CDR3 loop spans 12 amino acids. CDR1 SGHTA and CDR2 FQGNSA come from the germline V gene. The CDR3 region has the DNA TGTGCCAGCAGCACCTATGGGAATGAGCAGTTCTTC. Its protein is CASSTYGNEQFF. The full variable domain, with the rest looked up from reference TRBV7-2 and TRBJ2-1, is GAGVSQSPSNKVTEKGKDVELRCDPISGHTALYWYRQSLGQGLEFLIYFQGNSAPDKSGLPSDRFSAERTGGSVSTLTIQRTQQEDSAVYLCASSTYGNEQFFGPGTRLTVL.

The rearrangement joins TRBV29-1 to TRBJ1-1; no clear D. The V and J ends lost 0 bases and 1 base respectively, with 6 bases between them. This CDR3 region has 13 residues. Germline CDR1 SQVTM, CDR2 ANQGSEA. The CDR3 DNA reads as TGCAGCGTTGAAGAAATGGGGAACACTGAAGCTTTCTTT. Translating gives CSVEEMGNTEAFF.

At least ten counts were recorded for this clone. The genes are TRBV15 and TRBJ2-3, with D possibly matching TRBD1 (6 bases). Germline assignment: CDR1 LNHNV and CDR2 YYDKDF (reference sequence). This CDR3 is 18 amino acids long. V shed 0 bases and J shed 0 bases, with 16 bases lying between them. DNA for the CDR3: TGTGCCACCAGCAGAGAAAGGGAATACAGGGCTAGCACAGATACGCAGTATTTT. Translation gives CATSREREYRASTDTQYF.

Many counts were recorded for this clone. The chain joins TRBV4-2 to TRBJ1-2; TRBD1 matches at 7 bases. V lost 0 bases to trimming and J lost 3 bases; unmatched junction nucleotides: 4. Germline CDR1 LGHNA, CDR2 YNFKEQ. The CDR3 sequence is 15 residues long. DNA of the CDR3: TGTGCCAGCAGCCAAGATACCAGGGGGGACTATGGCTACACCTTC. Amino acids: CASSQDTRGDYGYTF.

This rearrangement joins TRBV28 to TRBJ1-2; the D gene is possibly TRBD1 (6 bases). V lost 5 bases and J lost 4, with 20 bases in between. This CDR3 is built from 16 residues. CDR1 and CDR2 from the germline V gene are MDHEN and SYDVKM. The CDR3 nucleotides read TGTGCCAGCAGTCCAAACCTCCTACAGGGCCGCTATGGCTACACCTTC. Translating gives CASSPNLLQGRYGYTF.

Only a few counts were recorded for this clone. V gene TRBV5-1 combines with J gene TRBJ2-7, with D hard to call. This CDR3 has 15 amino acids. V shed 2 bases and J shed 4 bases, with 16 bases lying between them. Germline lookup yields CDR1 SGHRS and CDR2 YFSETQ. The chain's CDR3 is CASSFARSDGYEQYF. The CDR3 DNA sequence: TGCGCCAGCAGCTTCGCCAGGTCTGACGGATACGAGCAGTACTTC.

This chain joins TRBV14 and TRBJ2-1; 9 positions agree with TRBD2. The CDR3 loop spans 16 amino acids. Germline loops: CDR1 SGHDN, CDR2 FVKESK. The J segment lost 9 bases and the V segment lost 8 bases, leaving 17 bases of the junction unmatched. The CDR3 DNA is TGTGCCAGCGCCACCTTAGATAGCGGGAGTATGGGTGAGCAGTTCTTC. It yields the protein CASATLDSGSMGEQFF. Using reference TRBV14 and TRBJ2-1 for the parts outside the CDR3, the full variable domain is EAGVTQFPSHSVIEKGQTVTLRCDPISGHDNLYWYRRVMGKEIKFLLHFVKESKQDESGMPNNRFLAERTGGTYSTLKVQPAELEDSGVYFCASATLDSGSMGEQFFGPGTRLTVL.

The chain combines TRBV5-1 with TRBJ1-2, with 7 bases identical to TRBD1. The CDR3 has 15 residues. The V gene's germline CDR1 is SGHRS and CDR2 YFSETQ. The trim removed 3 bases at V and 2 bases at J, leaving 7 bases unmatched. CDR3 DNA: TGCGCCAGCAGCTCGGGACAGAGCATCAACTATGGCTACACCTTC. Protein product: CASSSGQSINYGYTF.

This clone occurred once. J is TRBJ1-1 and V is TRBV28, with D perhaps TRBD1 (6 bases). Trimming pared 6 bases from V and 0 bases from J, leaving 11 bases between. The length of the CDR3 is 14 residues. Germline CDR1 and CDR2: MDHEN and SYDVKM. The CDR3 DNA follows: TGTGCCAGCAGCGAAGGGACACTGAACACTGAAGCTTTCTTT. Translated, it gives CASSEGTLNTEAFF. The variable domain in full, completed from reference TRBV28 and TRBJ1-1, reads DVKVTQSSRYLVKRTGEKVFLECVQDMDHENMFWYRQDPGLGLRLIYFSYDVKMKEKGDIPEGYSVSREKKERFSLILESASTNQTSMYLCASSEGTLNTEAFFGQGTRLTVV.

The chain is built from TRBV6-1 and TRBJ2-1, with TRBD2 as a possible D gene (6 bases). Germline V gene sequence: CDR1 MNHNS, CDR2 SASEGT. CDR3 length: 17 residues. V lost 4 bases and J lost 3, with 19 bases in between. In DNA, the CDR3 is TGTGCCAGCAGTGTTCTCCCGGACTACCCGAACTACAATGAGCAGTTCTTC. This codes for CASSVLPDYPNYNEQFF.

The rearrangement links TRBV25-1 to TRBJ2-3; TRBD2 is a possible D gene (6 bases). Germline CDR1 MGHDK, CDR2 SYGVNS. The CDR3 covers 11 residues. V was cut by 11 bases and J by 3 bases, with 9 bases left in between. This CDR3 is CAVSGTDTQYF. The CDR3 DNA is TGTGCCGTAAGCGGGACAGATACGCAGTATTTT.

The V and J genes are TRBV4-1 and TRBJ2-7, with a possible D match to TRBD2 (6 bases). CDR1 and CDR2 from the germline V gene are MGHRA and YSYEKL. The CDR3 spans 15 residues. Trimming stripped 4 bases from V and 1 base from J, with 14 bases between. The CDR3 sequence is CASSPRGSGSYEQYF. DNA of the CDR3: TGCGCCAGCAGCCCCCGGGGTAGCGGATCCTACGAGCAGTACTTC.

The J gene is TRBJ2-3, the V gene TRBV18, with D perhaps TRBD2 (5 bases). The CDR3 contains 13 residues. Between the trimmed V and J ends, which lost 2 bases and 8 bases, there was a span of 11 bases. CDR1 is KGHSH, CDR2 LQKENI, per germline. CDR3 nucleotides: TGTGCCAGCTCACCATCAGGTCGGGGTACGCAGTATTTT. It codes for CASSPSGRGTQYF.

The chain has TRBV28 and TRBJ2-5; TRBD2 might be the D (6 bases). The germline CDR1 and CDR2 sequences are MDHEN and SYDVKM. CDR3 length: 15 residues. Trimming cost V 8 bases and J 4 bases, with 20 bases left between them. In DNA, the CDR3 is TGTGCCAGCGAACATCTAGGGGTGGGAGGAGAGACCCAGTACTTC. This translates into CASEHLGVGGETQYF. The whole variable domain, remainder taken from reference TRBV28 and TRBJ2-5, is DVKVTQSSRYLVKRTGEKVFLECVQDMDHENMFWYRQDPGLGLRLIYFSYDVKMKEKGDIPEGYSVSREKKERFSLILESASTNQTSMYLCASEHLGVGGETQYFGPGTRLLVL.

The genes are TRBV5-1 and TRBJ2-7, with 8 bases identical to TRBD1. With V trimmed by 3 bases and J by 3 bases, 17 bases remained unmatched. Germline CDR1 is SGHRS and CDR2 is YFSETQ. This CDR3 comprises 18 residues. The CDR3 reads CASSCRTGKREGVYEQYF. The CDR3 DNA reads TGCGCCAGCAGCTGTAGGACAGGGAAGAGAGAGGGCGTCTACGAGCAGTACTTC.

The chain joins TRBV6-5 to TRBJ1-1; tentatively, D is TRBD1 (5 bases). Trimming took 2 bases from V and 7 from J, leaving 11 bases between them. This CDR3 contains 13 residues. Per the germline V gene, CDR1 is MNHEY and CDR2 is SVGAGI. CDR3 bases: TGTGCCAGCAGTTACGGAAGAGGGGATGAAGCTTTCTTT. Residues: CASSYGRGDEAFF.

V usage is TRBV19 and J usage is TRBJ2-7; D is ambiguous. The ends were cut back, 5 bases at V and 8 bases at J, with 10 bases in the middle. Looked up from germline, CDR1 is LNHDA and CDR2 is SQIVND (reference sequence). The CDR3 extends over 11 amino acids. In nucleotides, the CDR3 is TGTGCCAGTAGTTCGCCCCTCCAGCAGTACTTC. It specifies CASSSPLQQYF.

This clone is a singleton in its sample. J is TRBJ2-1 and V is TRBV11-2; D not certain. Germline assignment: CDR1 SGHAT and CDR2 FQNNGV. CDR3 length: 14 residues. Between the trimmed V and J ends, which lost 2 bases and 4 bases, there was a span of 9 bases. CDR3 in DNA: TGTGCCAGCAGCTTACGGGCACCTTACAATGAGCAGTTCTTC. Translating it yields CASSLRAPYNEQFF.

The rearrangement uses TRBV6-1 and TRBJ2-1; no reliable D call. The V gene's germline CDR1 is MNHNS and CDR2 SASEGT. Between the trimmed V and J ends, which lost 4 bases and 0 bases, there was a span of 7 bases. The length of the CDR3 is 14 residues. The CDR3 loop is CASSVTGSYNEQFF. The CDR3 coding sequence is TGTGCCAGCAGTGTAACGGGCTCCTACAATGAGCAGTTCTTC.

This clone was seen many times. This sample also contains other DNA sequences that code for the same CDR3. As DNA, the CDR3 is TGCGCCAGCAGCTTCGGACAGACCGGGGAGCTGTTTTTT. This gives the protein CASSFGQTGELFF. The V gene is TRBV5-1, the J gene TRBJ2-2; tentative D call: TRBD1 (6 bases). Germline assignment: CDR1 SGHRS and CDR2 YFSETQ. The CDR3 is 13 residues long. Trimming removed 2 bases at V and 5 bases at J, with 7 bases between.

This clone was seen a few times. V is TRBV6-1 and J is TRBJ2-7, with a tentative D call TRBD1 (5 bases). Germline assignment: CDR1 MNHNS and CDR2 SASEGT. Trimming took off 7 bases at V and 0 bases at J, with 13 bases between the two ends. CDR3 length: 14 residues. The CDR3 here is CASTLGPSSYEQYF. The CDR3 region has the DNA TGTGCCAGCACCTTGGGGCCTAGCTCCTACGAGCAGTACTTC.

The rearrangement joins TRBV5-1 to TRBJ2-7, with 8 bases aligning to TRBD1. Trimming removed 0 bases from V and 5 bases from J; junction bases left unmatched: 7. Germline V gene sequence: CDR1 SGHRS, CDR2 YFSETQ. The CDR3 sequence is 15 residues long. The CDR3 here is CASSLAGTGLDEQYF. The CDR3 DNA sequence: TGCGCCAGCAGCTTGGCCGGGACAGGCTTGGACGAGCAGTACTTC.

This sequence joins TRBV2 and TRBJ2-1, with 10 bases that match TRBD2. The CDR3 extends over 17 amino acids. Germline V gene lookup returns CDR1 SNHLY and CDR2 FYNNEI. Trimming removed 4 bases from V and 0 bases from J; junction bases left unmatched: 6. The CDR3: CASSGGLAPTSYNEQFF. The CDR3 nucleotides are TGTGCCAGCAGTGGGGGACTAGCGCCCACCTCCTACAATGAGCAGTTCTTC.

V is TRBV6-5 and J is TRBJ1-2; unclear D gene. The CDR3 consists of 11 residues. Trimming shortened V by 6 bases and J by 5 bases, and 7 bases separated the two germline ends. Germline V gene sequence: CDR1 MNHEY, CDR2 SVGAGI. CDR3: CASRYQYGYTF. The CDR3 region has the DNA TGTGCCAGCAGGTACCAGTATGGCTACACCTTC.

CDR3 nucleotides: TGTGCCAGTAGTATCCTGGGGCAGCCAGGCACTGAAGCTTTCTTT. Amino acids: CASSILGQPGTEAFF. V gene TRBV19 combines with J gene TRBJ1-1; tentatively, D is TRBD1 (5 bases). This CDR3 is 15 amino acids long. Germline assignment: CDR1 LNHDA and CDR2 SQIVND (reference sequence). V dropped 3 bases and J dropped 4 bases, with 15 bases sitting between them.

The J gene is TRBJ2-3, the V gene TRBV7-2; the D gene is possibly TRBD1 (5 bases). The length of the CDR3 is 14 residues. The V end lost 5 bases, the J end lost 2 bases, and 11 bases lay between the germline ends. From germline, CDR1 is SGHTA and CDR2 FQGNSA. The CDR3 DNA reads as TGTGCCAGCAGCGCCCGACAGTACACAGATACGCAGTATTTT. It specifies CASSARQYTDTQYF.

The chain employs TRBV5-4 and TRBJ2-7, with no clear D. Trimming took 5 bases from V and 0 from J, leaving 12 bases between them. Germline V gene lookup returns CDR1 SGHNT and CDR2 YYREEE (reference sequence). The CDR3 is 14 amino acids. CDR3: CASSVQADSYEQYF. CDR3 nucleotides: TGTGCCAGCAGTGTGCAGGCCGACTCCTACGAGCAGTACTTC.

This rearrangement joins TRBV6-6 to TRBJ2-7; 9 bases align to TRBD1. Germline V gene lookup returns CDR1 MNHNY and CDR2 SVGAGI (reference sequence). J was trimmed by 6 bases and V by 4 bases; bases with no gene match: 13. CDR3 length: 16 residues. The CDR3 sequence is CASSSMTGTGRREQYF. The CDR3 DNA reads as TGTGCCAGCAGTTCTATGACCGGGACAGGGCGTCGCGAGCAGTACTTC.

This clone has only a few counts. CDR3 coding DNA: TGTGCCAGCAGGAGGCGGGAGGGGCACACCGGGGAGCTGTTTTTT. Protein product: CASRRREGHTGELFF. The chain employs TRBV28 and TRBJ2-2; TRBD2 agrees at 9 bases. This CDR3 is built from 15 residues. Germline V gives CDR1 MDHEN, CDR2 SYDVKM. V lost 6 bases to trimming and J lost 3 bases; unmatched junction nucleotides: 5. The whole variable domain, remainder taken from reference TRBV28 and TRBJ2-2, is DVKVTQSSRYLVKRTGEKVFLECVQDMDHENMFWYRQDPGLGLRLIYFSYDVKMKEKGDIPEGYSVSREKKERFSLILESASTNQTSMYLCASRRREGHTGELFFGEGSRLTVL.